Included here is one TCR beta chain sequence, with context. What it binds is unknown. This specimen comes from a study of T cell responses to AZD1222 COVID-19 vaccine. The data were produced by immunoSEQ multiplex PCR, yet TCRdb's version contains in-frame clones alone and is incomplete. This table holds fewer than 150,000 clones, about 88% found once. Study-level results: In a largely white British group with more females than males, clonal diversity was possibly underestimated. The span of vaccine-associated CD4 TCRs extended across spike, with dominance at 160-218 and 743-854. After the peak T cell response, and only then, were repertoires sampled. Regions left unmutated in variants are reportedly the target of nearly half of spike-specific TCRs.

The origin of this receptor is an adult who received the AZD1222 COVID-19 vaccine. The input for sequencing was peripheral blood, taken 28 days after the second AZD1222 dose.

This CDR3 reads CASSDIREGGYTF. The CDR3 nucleotides read TGTGCCAGCAGTGATATCAGGGAAGGTGGCTACACCTTC. The chain couples TRBV2 to TRBJ1-2, with D maybe TRBD1 (5 bases). This CDR3 has 13 amino acids. Germline V gives CDR1 SNHLY, CDR2 FYNNEI. The V and J ends lost 3 bases and 7 bases respectively, with 12 bases between them. The full variable domain, with the rest looked up from reference TRBV2 and TRBJ1-2, is EPEVTQTPSHQVTQMGQEVILRCVPISNHLYFYWYRQILGQKVEFLVSFYNNEISEKSEIFDDQFSVERPDGSNFTLKIRSTKLEDSAMYFCASSDIREGGYTFGSGTRLTVV.